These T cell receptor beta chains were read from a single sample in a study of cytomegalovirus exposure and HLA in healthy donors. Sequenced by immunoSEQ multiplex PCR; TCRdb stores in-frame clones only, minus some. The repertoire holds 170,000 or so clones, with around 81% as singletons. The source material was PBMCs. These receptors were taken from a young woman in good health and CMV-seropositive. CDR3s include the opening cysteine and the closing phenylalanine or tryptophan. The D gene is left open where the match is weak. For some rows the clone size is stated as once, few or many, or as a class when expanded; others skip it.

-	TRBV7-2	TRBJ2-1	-	TGTGCCAGCACCCCAGGGGGGACGGACAATGAGCAGTTCTTC	CASTPGGTDNEQFF
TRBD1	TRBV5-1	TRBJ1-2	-	TGCGCCAGCAGCGGCGGGACAGGGACCTACCATGGCTACACCTTC	CASSGGTGTYHGYTF
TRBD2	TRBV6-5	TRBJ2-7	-	TGTGCCAGCAGTTACGCTAGCGGCGAGCAGTACTTC	CASSYASGEQYF
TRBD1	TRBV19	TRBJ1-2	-	TGTGCCACCGCTGGGACAGCTCCCCTTTATGGCTACACCTTC	CATAGTAPLYGYTF
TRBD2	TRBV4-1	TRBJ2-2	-	TGCGCCAGCAGCCAAGGGGAGGGGTTTGCCGGGGAGCTGTTTTTT	CASSQGEGFAGELFF
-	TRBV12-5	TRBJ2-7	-	TGTGCTAGTGGTACCCAGTTACTAGCTCAATGGAAGGAGCAGTACTTC	CASGTQLLAQWKEQYF
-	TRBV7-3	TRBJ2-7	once	TGTGCCAGCAGCCACCGGGACTTAACCTACGAGCAGTACTTC	CASSHRDLTYEQYF
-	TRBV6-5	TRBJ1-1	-	TGTGCCAGCATTTCGGACATGAACACTGAAGCTTTCTTT	CASISDMNTEAFF
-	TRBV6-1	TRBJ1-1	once	TGTGCCAGCAGTCCCCGGCAGGCAGAAGCTTTCTTT	CASSPRQAEAFF
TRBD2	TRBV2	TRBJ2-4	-	TGTGCCAGCAGAGACGGGACTAGCGGGGGGGTAGCCAAAAACATTCAGTACTTC	CASRDGTSGGVAKNIQYF
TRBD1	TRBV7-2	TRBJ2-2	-	TGTGCCAGCAGCTCAAATGACAGGGCGATGACCGGGGAGCTGTTTTTT	CASSSNDRAMTGELFF
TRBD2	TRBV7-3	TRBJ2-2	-	TGTGCCAGCAGCCGTACGGGAGCGGGGGGAGCCGGGGAGCTGTTTTTT	CASSRTGAGGAGELFF
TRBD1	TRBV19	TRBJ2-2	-	TGTGCCAGTAGGGGGACAGGGTTGAACACCGGGGAGCTGTTTTTT	CASRGTGLNTGELFF
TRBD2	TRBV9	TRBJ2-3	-	TGTGCCAGCAGTGACTCCGGGACTAGCGGGCATACGCAGTATTTT	CASSDSGTSGHTQYF
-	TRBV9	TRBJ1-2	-	TGTGCCAGCAGCGATGGGCCAGGGCAGACCATTGGCTACACCTTC	CASSDGPGQTIGYTF
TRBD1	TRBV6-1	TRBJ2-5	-	TGTGCCAGCAGGCGGACAGGCGAGAGAGAGACCCAGTACTTC	CASRRTGERETQYF
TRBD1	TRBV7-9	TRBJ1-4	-	TGTGCCAGCAGCGACGGGACAGAAAATGAAAAACTGTTTTTT	CASSDGTENEKLFF
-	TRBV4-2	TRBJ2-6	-	TGTGCCAGCAGCCAAGTTCAACTAGTATATGGGGCCAACGTCCTGACTTTC	CASSQVQLVYGANVLTF
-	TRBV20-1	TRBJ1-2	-	TGCAGTGCTACCTCTAACTATGGCTACACCTTC	CSATSNYGYTF
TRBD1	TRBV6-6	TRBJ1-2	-	TGTGCCAGCAGACCTGGACAGGCGTTGAACTATGGCTACACCTTC	CASRPGQALNYGYTF
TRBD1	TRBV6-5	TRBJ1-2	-	TGTGCCAGCAGTTTTCGACAGGGAACTAACTATGGCTACACCTTC	CASSFRQGTNYGYTF
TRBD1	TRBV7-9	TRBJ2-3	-	TGTGCCAGCAGCTGGACAGGGTGGGCAGATACGCAGTATTTT	CASSWTGWADTQYF
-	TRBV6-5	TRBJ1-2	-	TGTGCCAGCGGGAGCGGGGGAGGAGGCTACACCTTC	CASGSGGGGYTF
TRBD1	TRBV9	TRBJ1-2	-	TGTGCCAGCAGCCCCGCTACAGGGGCCTATGGCTACACCTTC	CASSPATGAYGYTF
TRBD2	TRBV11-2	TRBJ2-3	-	TGTGCCAGCAGCCCCCGAGGCGGTTCGGGGGGGCGCACAGATACGCAGTATTTT	CASSPRGGSGGRTDTQYF
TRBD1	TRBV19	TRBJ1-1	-	TGTGCCACCGCGACAGGGGTGAACACTGAAGCTTTCTTT	CATATGVNTEAFF
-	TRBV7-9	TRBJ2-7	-	TGTGCCAGCAGCTCTCTACGACAGACTGAAAACTACGAGCAGTACTTC	CASSSLRQTENYEQYF
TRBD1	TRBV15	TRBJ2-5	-	TGTGCCACCAGCGATGACAGGGTAGGGTCCCAGTACTTC	CATSDDRVGSQYF
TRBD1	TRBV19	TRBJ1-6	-	TGTGCCAGTAGTATTGGGACAGGGGTAGTTTCACCCCTCCACTTT	CASSIGTGVVSPLHF
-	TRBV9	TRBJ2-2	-	TGTGCCAGCAGCGTATGGGCACCCCAGAACACCGGGGAGCTGTTTTTT	CASSVWAPQNTGELFF
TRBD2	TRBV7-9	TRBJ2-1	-	TGTGCCAGCAGCCAAACTAGCGGAACCTACAATGAGCAGTTCTTC	CASSQTSGTYNEQFF
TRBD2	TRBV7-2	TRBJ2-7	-	TGTGCCAGCAGCCGGGGACTAGCGGGGGGTTCTCGCTCCTACGAGCAGTACTTC	CASSRGLAGGSRSYEQYF
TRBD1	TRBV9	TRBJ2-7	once	TGTGCCAGCAGCGCTGGGGGACAGGGCTCCCACGAGCAGTACTTC	CASSAGGQGSHEQYF
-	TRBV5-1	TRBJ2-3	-	TGCGCCAGCAGCTCTAGACTGGGTAGCACAGATACGCAGTATTTT	CASSSRLGSTDTQYF
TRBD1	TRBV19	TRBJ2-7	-	TGTGCCAGTAGTACCCTCGCGACAGGGAACTTAGACGAGCAGTACTTC	CASSTLATGNLDEQYF
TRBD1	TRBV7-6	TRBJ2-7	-	TGTGCCAGCAGCTTAGCCGGGACAGGGTACGAGCAGTACTTC	CASSLAGTGYEQYF
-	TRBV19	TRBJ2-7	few	TGTGCCAGTAGTCCACCAGATACCTACGAGCAGTACTTC	CASSPPDTYEQYF
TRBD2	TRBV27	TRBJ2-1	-	TGTGCCAGCAGCCGCCCCGGGGGGGGCGGGGCTTACAATGAGCAGTTCTTC	CASSRPGGGGAYNEQFF
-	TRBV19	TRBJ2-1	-	TGTGCCAGTAGTAGCGCGGAAAGCTCCTACAATGAGCAGTTCTTC	CASSSAESSYNEQFF
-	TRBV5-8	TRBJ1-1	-	TGTGCCAGCAGCTTTATCCCAGGAACTGAAGCTTTCTTT	CASSFIPGTEAFF
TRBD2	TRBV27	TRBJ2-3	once	TGTGCCAGCAGCCTAGCGGGACTGGCAGATACGCAGTATTTT	CASSLAGLADTQYF
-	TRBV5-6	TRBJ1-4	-	TGTGCCACCCAAACCAGGGCAACTAATGAAAAACTGTTTTTT	CATQTRATNEKLFF